The entry that follows covers one T cell receptor (beta chain) sequence. These data belong to a study of shared T cell receptors in the human thymus. Produced via immunoSEQ multiplex PCR; TCRdb's table is partial and in-frame only. The sample includes about 660,000 clones, 88% of them seen just once. Germline V CDR1 and CDR2: KGHSH, LQKENI. Trimming removed 3 bases at V and 3 bases at J, with 11 bases between. This CDR3 is 14 amino acids long. These records were also assigned to another study, of human thymus T cells. From that report: Corrective heart surgery yielded the resections from which the thymus tissue came. Biased V and J segment usage appeared in thymus and peripheral blood. Overlap was high between thymic repertoires from unrelated individuals, as reported in related research.

This receptor was taken from a boy younger than two with a congenital heart defect. V and J are TRBV18 and TRBJ2-5, with D possibly being TRBD2 (7 bases). Sequences were obtained from thymocytes. For the CDR3, the DNA is TGTGCCAGCTCACCTGGGAGGGGGAAAGAGACCCAGTACTTC. Its translation is CASSPGRGKETQYF.